This TCR beta chain was obtained from a study of cytomegalovirus exposure and HLA in healthy donors. Study-level information: Drawn from HLA-typed donors, 83 million or so unique TCRs were held in an early data release.

Both 60 Vbeta primers and 13 Jbeta primers went into the PCR. Sequencing used immunoSEQ multiplex PCR; TCRdb keeps in-frame clones, though not all of them. The table records almost 70,000 clones, roughly two thirds of them present only once. In the case of this clone: Its specificity is unknown.

Findings of the study overall: Later on, analysis showed that most CMV-associated TCR beta chains appeared to be HLA-restricted. Exclusion as indistinguishable affected some V segments, including TRBV6-2 and TRBV6-3.

Trimming removed 1 base from V and 8 bases from J, with 8 bases in between. From germline, CDR1 is SGHTA and CDR2 FQGNSA. The length of the CDR3 is 12 residues. The receptor was isolated from a male donor in good health and CMV-seropositive. Sample: PBMCs. V is TRBV7-2 and J is TRBJ1-2; D gene ambiguous. CDR3 region: CASSLEFGGYTF. CDR3 bases: TGTGCCAGCAGCTTAGAATTTGGCGGCTACACCTTC.